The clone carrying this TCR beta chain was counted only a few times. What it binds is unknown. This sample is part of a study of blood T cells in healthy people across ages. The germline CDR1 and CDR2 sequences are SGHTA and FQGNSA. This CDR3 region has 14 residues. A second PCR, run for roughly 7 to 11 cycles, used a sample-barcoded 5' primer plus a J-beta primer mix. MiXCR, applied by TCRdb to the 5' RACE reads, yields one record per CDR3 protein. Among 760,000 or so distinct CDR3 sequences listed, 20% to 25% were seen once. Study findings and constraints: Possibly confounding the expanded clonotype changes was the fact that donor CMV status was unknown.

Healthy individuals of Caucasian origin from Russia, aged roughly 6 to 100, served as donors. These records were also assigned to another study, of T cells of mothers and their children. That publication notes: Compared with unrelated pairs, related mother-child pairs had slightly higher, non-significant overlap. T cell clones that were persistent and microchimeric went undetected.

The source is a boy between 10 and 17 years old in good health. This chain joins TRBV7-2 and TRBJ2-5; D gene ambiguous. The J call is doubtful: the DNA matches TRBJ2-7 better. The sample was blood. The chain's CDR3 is CASSLGRVTYEQYF. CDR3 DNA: TGTGCCAGCAGCTTAGGACGCGTCACCTACGAGCAGTACTTC.